The entry below describes one TCR beta chain. The antigen remains undetermined. Relying on iRepertoire HTBI primers and Arm-PCR of CDR3 regions, the team built TCR beta libraries. TCRdb used MiXCR to reprocess the multiplex PCR reads, holding one entry per CDR3 protein. The sample records approximately 270,000 distinct CDR3 sequences, 18% being singletons. Per germline, CDR1 KGHDR and CDR2 SFDVKD. Germline trimming cut 4 bases from V and 2 bases from J; bases unmatched to any gene: 6. The CDR3 runs to 16 residues. This specimen belongs to a study of regulatory T cells in long-lasting Graves disease. Notes on the study in general: Persistent Graves' patients showed less TCR diversity than newly diagnosed patients showed. New patients shared about 910 public clonotypes, and persistent patients shared more, with over 2,500.

The time point: newly diagnosed GD, antithyroid drugs for less than 3 months. From PBMCs, RNA was extracted and then used to make the TCR library. These data also formed part of another study, on T cells in Graves' hyperthyroidism and ophthalmopathy.

The receptor was derived from a woman aged 25 to 39 with Graves disease. The chain recombines TRBV24-1 with TRBJ2-3, with TRBD2 identical over 9 bases. This specimen consisted of peripheral blood mononuclear cells (PBMCs), obtained at new diagnosis, from a patient treated with antithyroid drugs. In nucleotides, the CDR3 is TGTGCCACCAGTGACCCCTCTAGCGGGAACACAGATACGCAGTATTTT. Protein sequence: CATSDPSSGNTDTQYF.